The subject of this entry is one T cell receptor beta chain. What it binds is not known. This specimen comes from a study of Ad26.COV2.S vaccination and SARS-CoV-2 variants. Study details: The authors gave Ad26.COV2.S intramuscularly, either once or twice 56 days apart.

The CDR3 extends over 16 amino acids. The germline CDR1 and CDR2 sequences are MNHNS and SASEGT. V dropped 0 bases and J dropped 0 bases, with 8 bases sitting between them. The treatment: over 15 received Ad26.COV2.S at low or high dose, single or two shots; about 5 received placebo; per-sample allocation not given. At day 63 after the first vaccine or placebo injection, samples were drawn. Ad26 vector vaccine expressed Wuhan-strain SARS-CoV-2 spike. Sequencing was performed with immunoSEQ multiplex PCR; in TCRdb, only in-frame clones are kept and a portion is missing. The sample consists of approximately 350,000 clones, 87% of them appearing once. Study-wide points: Reported findings describe substantial breadth in spike-specific CD8+ and CD4+ T cell responses following vaccination.

The specimen was peripheral blood, collected in a trial of Ad26.COV2.S vaccine versus placebo. This receptor was taken from a person aged 18-60 years who received the Ad26.COV2.S COVID-19 vaccine or a placebo. The chain joins TRBV6-1 to TRBJ1-4; D unclear. The CDR3, as DNA: TGTGCCAGCAGTGAAGCTTACACCGCAACTAATGAAAAACTGTTTTTT. Protein: CASSEAYTATNEKLFF.